This TCR beta chain appears in the sequencing data of a study of Graves' ophthalmopathy and Graves' hyperthyroidism. In germline, CDR1 is SEHNR, CDR2 FQNEAQ (reference sequence). CDR3 size: 15 residues. Amplification targeted the TCR beta CDR3 regions, with RNA transcripts as the source material. First-round RT-PCR with HTBI primers preceded a second-round multiplex PCR. TCRdb analysed the multiplex PCR reads with MiXCR anew, one entry per CDR3 protein. The sample has hundreds of thousands of distinct CDR3 sequences, around 45% seen once. The sequence derives from an adult man with Graves' ophthalmopathy. The gene calls are TRBV7-9 and TRBJ2-7, with D perhaps assigned TRBD1 or TRBD2 (5 bases each). The closer fit of TRBJ2-1 to the DNA end suggests the J call may be wrong. The sample taken for sequencing was peripheral blood. CDR3 sequence (DNA): TGTGCCAGCAGCTTAGAAGCCATGGGACGCGCTGAGCAGTTCTTC. It is translated as CASSLEAMGRAEQFF.